This T cell receptor (beta chain) was documented in a study of PD-L1 blockade in urothelial cancer. The study, taken as a whole, reports: At 3 weeks on treatment, tumor-associated clones expanded more with durable benefit.

The protocol was immunoSEQ multiplex PCR, while the TCRdb copy is restricted to in-frame clones and leaves out a portion. The repertoire holds about 87,000 clones, with roughly 84% as singletons. Turning to this clone: As yet, its antigen is unknown.

Specified time point: pretreatment peripheral blood. All patients carried locally advanced or metastatic urothelial carcinoma. V was clipped by 2 bases and J by 6 bases, with 17 bases between them. Germline V lookup: CDR1 MNHEY, CDR2 SVGAGI. The CDR3 runs 16 residues. Sample: PBMCs, taken around atezolizumab (anti-PD-L1) treatment. The chain joins TRBV6-5 to TRBJ2-1, with a possible D match to TRBD1 (5 bases). This clonotype was obtained from a man in his sixties with urothelial cancer. As DNA, the CDR3 is TGTGCCAGCAGTTACCAGCAGGGCGGTCCTACCAATGAGCAGTTCTTC. Amino acids: CASSYQQGGPTNEQFF.